The sequence of this TCR beta chain was determined in a study of PD-1 and CTLA-4 blockade in melanoma. V trimming: 2 bases; J trimming: 2 bases; junction bases outside the gene matches: 6. This CDR3 has 16 amino acids. CDR1 is SGHRS and CDR2 is YFSETQ in the germline V gene. Sequenced by immunoSEQ multiplex PCR; TCRdb stores in-frame clones only, minus some. Among tens of thousands of clones listed, about 88% were seen once. The genes are TRBV5-1 and TRBJ2-3; 9 bases are shared with TRBD1. This specimen was CD8+ T cells from peripheral blood, taken before anti-PD-1 treatment. The TCR sequence derives from a human donor with melanoma. The CDR3 nucleotides read TGCGCCAGCAGCTTAAATACAGGGGGCGACACAGATACGCAGTATTTT. Amino acid sequence: CASSLNTGGDTDTQYF.